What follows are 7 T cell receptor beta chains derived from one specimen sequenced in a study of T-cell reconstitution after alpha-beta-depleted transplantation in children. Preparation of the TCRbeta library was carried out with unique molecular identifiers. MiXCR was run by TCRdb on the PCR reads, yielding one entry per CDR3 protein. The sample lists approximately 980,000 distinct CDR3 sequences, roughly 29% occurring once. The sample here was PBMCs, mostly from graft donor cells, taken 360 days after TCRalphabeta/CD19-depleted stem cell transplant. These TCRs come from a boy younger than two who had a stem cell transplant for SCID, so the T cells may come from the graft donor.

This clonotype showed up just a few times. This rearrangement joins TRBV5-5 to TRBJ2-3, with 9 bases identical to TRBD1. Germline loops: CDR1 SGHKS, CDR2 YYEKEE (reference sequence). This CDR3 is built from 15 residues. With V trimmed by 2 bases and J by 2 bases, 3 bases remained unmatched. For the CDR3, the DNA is TGTGCCAGCAGCTTCTGGACAGGGGTCACAGATACGCAGTATTTT. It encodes CASSFWTGVTDTQYF.

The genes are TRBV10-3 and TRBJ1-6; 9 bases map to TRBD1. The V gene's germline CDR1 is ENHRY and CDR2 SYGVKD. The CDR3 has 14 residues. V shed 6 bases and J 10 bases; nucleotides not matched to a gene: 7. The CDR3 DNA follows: TGTGCCATCAGCCAGACAGGGGGGGGCTCACCCCTCCACTTT. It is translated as CAISQTGGGSPLHF.

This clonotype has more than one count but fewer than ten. CDR3 residues: CASTLRRGLADTQYF. For the CDR3, the DNA is TGTGCCAGCACCCTCCGACGGGGGTTGGCAGATACGCAGTATTTT. The V gene is TRBV12-3 or TRBV12-4, the J gene TRBJ2-3, with TRBD2 as a possible D gene (6 bases). There are 15 residues in the CDR3. V lost 7 bases and J lost 4, with 18 bases in between.

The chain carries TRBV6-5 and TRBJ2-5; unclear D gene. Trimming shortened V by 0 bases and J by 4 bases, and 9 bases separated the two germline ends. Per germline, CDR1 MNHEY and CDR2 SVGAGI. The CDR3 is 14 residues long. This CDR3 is CASSYSGGIETQYF. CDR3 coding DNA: TGTGCCAGCAGTTACTCGGGTGGAATAGAGACCCAGTACTTC.

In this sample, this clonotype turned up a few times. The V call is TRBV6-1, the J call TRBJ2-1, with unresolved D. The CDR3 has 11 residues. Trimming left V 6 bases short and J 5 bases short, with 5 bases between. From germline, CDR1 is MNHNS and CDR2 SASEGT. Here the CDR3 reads CASRRNNEQFF. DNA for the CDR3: TGTGCCAGCAGGAGGAACAATGAGCAGTTCTTC.

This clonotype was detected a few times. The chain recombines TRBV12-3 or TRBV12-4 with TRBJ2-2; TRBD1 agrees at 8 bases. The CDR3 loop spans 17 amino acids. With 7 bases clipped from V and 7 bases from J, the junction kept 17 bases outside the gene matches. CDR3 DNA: TGTGCCAGCACTCGCAACTGGAACACAGGGGGAATCGGGGAGCTGTTTTTT. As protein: CASTRNWNTGGIGELFF.

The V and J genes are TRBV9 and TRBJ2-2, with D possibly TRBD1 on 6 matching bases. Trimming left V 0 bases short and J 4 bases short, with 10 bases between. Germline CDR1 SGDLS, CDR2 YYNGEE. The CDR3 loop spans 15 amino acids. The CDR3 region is CASSVARGSTGELFF. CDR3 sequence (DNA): TGTGCCAGCAGCGTAGCAAGGGGGTCCACCGGGGAGCTGTTTTTT.